Reported below is one T cell receptor beta chain. This entry comes from a study of T-cell reconstitution after alpha-beta-depleted transplantation in children. The CDR3 length is 14 residues. V gave up 3 bases and J gave up 3 bases, with 11 bases separating them. Germline V gene sequence: CDR1 MNHNS, CDR2 SASEGT. TCRbeta library construction was performed incorporating unique molecular identifiers. TCRdb reprocessed the PCR reads with MiXCR, giving one entry per CDR3 protein. The sample lists 420,000 or so distinct CDR3 sequences, about a tenth occurring once. This sample comprised PBMCs from the stem cell graft donor, obtained from the stem cell graft. The V and J genes are TRBV6-1 and TRBJ2-5; no clear D. This TCR was recovered from a human donor who donated a stem cell graft to a child with acute myeloid leukemia. DNA of the CDR3: TGTGCCAGCAGTGAGGACGGAGTCAAAGAGACCCAGTACTTC. Amino acid sequence: CASSEDGVKETQYF.